A single sample gave rise to the 27 T cell receptor beta chains below, sequenced in a study of molecular identifiers for immune sequencing clone quantification. TCRdb processed the PCR reads anew with MiXCR; each CDR3 protein has one entry. This table has approximately 320,000 distinct CDR3 sequences, 24% appearing once. Sequencing input: naive CD8+ T cells from blood, with Jurkat cell RNA spiked in. As to subset: FACS-sorted CD8+CD4-CCR7+CD45RA+ naive T cells. These receptors all stem from a human donor in good health. Some libraries in this study had Jurkat cell RNA spiked in.

This clonotype was counted ten times or more. The CDR3 DNA reads TGTGCCAGTAGTTCCCGGGCCAGCTCCTACAATGAGCAGTTCTTC. Residues: CASSSRASSYNEQFF. This chain links TRBV19 with TRBJ2-1; D uncertain. Per germline, CDR1 LNHDA and CDR2 SQIVND (reference sequence). The V end lost 5 bases, the J end lost 0 bases, and 11 bases lay between the germline ends. CDR3 length: 15 residues.

This clonotype was observed many times. The gene calls are TRBV20-1 and TRBJ1-5; no definite D call. The ends were cut back, 3 bases at V and 7 bases at J, with 10 bases in the middle. The CDR3 has 12 amino acids. The germline CDR1 and CDR2 sequences are DFQATT and SNEGSKA (reference sequence). For the CDR3, the DNA is TGCAGTGCTAGGCCCCTTGGGCAGCCCCAGCATTTT. It codes for CSARPLGQPQHF.

This clonotype was detected a few times. The chain has TRBV4-3 and TRBJ2-3; TRBD1 or TRBD2 may be the D gene (5 bases each). In germline, CDR1 is LGHNA, CDR2 YSLEER. The CDR3 spans 16 residues. V lost 0 bases to trimming and J lost 6 bases, with 16 bases between them. The CDR3 is CASSQDEGTESDTQYF. The CDR3 DNA reads as TGCGCCAGCAGCCAAGATGAAGGGACGGAGAGTGATACGCAGTATTTT.

In this sample, this clonotype turned up many times. The rearrangement uses TRBV12-3 or TRBV12-4 and TRBJ1-1; D gene uncertain. V shed 7 bases and J shed 1 base, with 7 bases lying between them. The CDR3 is made up of 12 amino acids. DNA for the CDR3: TGTGCCAGCATGATAGGGAACACTGAAGCTTTCTTT. Protein: CASMIGNTEAFF.

The chain couples TRBV19 to TRBJ2-4; 7 bases are a match to TRBD2. The CDR3 length is 15 residues. From germline, CDR1 is LNHDA and CDR2 SQIVND (reference sequence). Germline trimming cut 5 bases from V and 4 bases from J; bases unmatched to any gene: 8. The CDR3 is CASSGFTGGKNIQYF. CDR3 in DNA: TGTGCCAGTAGTGGGTTTACGGGAGGTAAAAACATTCAGTACTTC.

Only a few counts were recorded for this clonotype. The genes are TRBV13 and TRBJ2-2; no definite D call. V was shortened by 5 bases and J by 6 bases, with 22 bases between the two germline ends. The CDR3 is made up of 17 amino acids. Germline V gives CDR1 PRHDT, CDR2 FYEKMQ (reference sequence). The CDR3: CASSHQTSPNGAGELFF. The CDR3, as DNA: TGTGCCAGCAGCCATCAGACTTCACCAAATGGCGCCGGGGAGCTGTTTTTT.

The gene calls are TRBV29-1 and TRBJ2-3, with D possibly being TRBD1 (6 bases). CDR1 and CDR2 (germline): SQVTM, ANQGSEA. The CDR3 is made up of 17 amino acids. Trimming pared 4 bases from V and 2 bases from J, leaving 22 bases between. CDR3: CSVVARVGDKHTDTQYF. The DNA of the CDR3 is TGCAGCGTTGTGGCTAGAGTAGGGGACAAGCACACAGATACGCAGTATTTT.

This clonotype was seen a handful of times. The genes are TRBV7-6 and TRBJ2-1; 9 bases line up with TRBD2. The J segment lost 8 bases and the V segment lost 7 bases, leaving 9 bases of the junction unmatched. The CDR3 has 14 residues. CDR1 is SGHVS, CDR2 FNYEAQ, per germline. The CDR3 protein is CASMGGRAIDEQFF. The CDR3 DNA sequence: TGTGCCAGCATGGGCGGGAGGGCCATCGATGAGCAGTTCTTC.

This clonotype was picked up a small number of times. This chain links TRBV24-1 with TRBJ2-1, with 9 nucleotides matching TRBD2. V dropped 3 bases and J dropped 3; count of bases not matched to a gene: 8. Per germline, CDR1 KGHDR and CDR2 SFDVKD. CDR3 length: 17 amino acids. CDR3 sequence reads: CATSDAASGTYYNEQFF. In DNA, the CDR3 is TGTGCCACCAGTGATGCTGCTAGCGGGACATACTACAATGAGCAGTTCTTC.

Ten or more counts support this clonotype. The chain couples TRBV12-3 or TRBV12-4 to TRBJ2-3; D is ambiguous. This CDR3 comprises 15 residues. The ends were cut back, 8 bases at V and 6 bases at J, with 21 bases in the middle. Written as DNA, the CDR3 is TGTGCCAGCTCTCCATTTTTCCCCCCACATGATACGCAGTATTTT. Its translation is CASSPFFPPHDTQYF.

There are many counts of this clonotype. This chain joins TRBV6-5 and TRBJ2-7, with a possible D match to TRBD1 (5 bases). Per the germline V gene, CDR1 is MNHEY and CDR2 is SVGAGI. V gave up 0 bases and J gave up 6 bases, with 9 bases separating them. The length of the CDR3 is 13 residues. The CDR3 nucleotides are TGTGCCAGCAGTTACTCGAGTACAGGCGAGCAGTACTTC. This sequence encodes CASSYSSTGEQYF.

This chain connects TRBV27 to TRBJ2-1; perhaps TRBD2 as D (7 bases). V was cut by 5 bases and J by 1 base, with 12 bases left in between. CDR3 length: 15 residues. Germline V gene data show CDR1 as MNHEY and CDR2 as SMNVEV (reference sequence). CDR3 in amino acids: CASSQGGASYNEQFF. DNA of the CDR3: TGTGCCAGCAGTCAAGGGGGGGCATCCTACAATGAGCAGTTCTTC.

This clonotype appeared many times. V is TRBV29-1 and J is TRBJ2-1, with TRBD2 matching 12 bases. Germline assignment: CDR1 SQVTM and CDR2 ANQGSEA. The CDR3 is 16 amino acids. After removal of 1 base from V and 10 bases from J, the junction contained 11 bases not matched to a gene. In nucleotides, the CDR3 is TGCAGCGTTGAAGGTGTGAGGACTAGCGGGGTCCGGGAGCAGTTCTTC. This gives the protein CSVEGVRTSGVREQFF.

There are a few counts of this clonotype. A much larger clone lies a single base off, so this may be a read error. The rearrangement links TRBV4-3 to TRBJ2-2; a possible D gene is TRBD2 (5 bases). Germline CDR1 reads LGHNA; CDR2 reads YSLEER. This CDR3 comprises 13 residues. The CDR3 bases are TGCGCCAGCCGAGGGCTAAACACCGGGGAGCTGATTTTT. Translated: CASRGLNTGELIF.

This clonotype was detected once. A much larger clone sits a single nucleotide away, making a read error possible. The chain joins TRBV28 to TRBJ2-2; D unclear. Germline lookup yields CDR1 MDHEN and CDR2 SYDVKM. Trimming cost V 8 bases and J 5 bases, with 15 bases left between them. The CDR3 spans 14 residues. The CDR3 protein is CASGSRLRTGELFF. The CDR3 DNA follows: TGTGCCAGCGGTAGTCGACTGCGAACCGGGGAGCTGTTTTTT.

The V call is TRBV6-2 or TRBV6-3, the J call TRBJ2-1; D is possibly TRBD2 (5 bases). Trimming stripped 2 bases from V and 9 bases from J, with 20 bases between. Germline loops: CDR1 MNHEY, CDR2 SVGEGT. This CDR3 is built from 16 residues. CDR3 protein: CASSYTPGSNLREQFF. Here the CDR3 DNA reads TGTGCCAGCAGTTACACCCCGGGGTCAAATCTCCGTGAGCAGTTCTTC.

This clonotype was counted a few times. A read error may account for a junction end that differs from germline. The chain uses TRBV7-9 and TRBJ1-2, with D possibly being TRBD1 (5 bases). The CDR3 is 16 amino acids. Per the germline V gene, CDR1 is SEHNR and CDR2 is FQNEAQ (reference sequence). The CDR3 nucleotides are TGTGCCAGCAGCCTAGCCCGGGACGCCAAAAACTATGGCTACACCTTC. The encoded protein is CASSLARDAKNYGYTF.

The V call is TRBV30, the J call TRBJ2-7; 9 nucleotides agree with TRBD1. Germline V gene lookup returns CDR1 GTSNPN and CDR2 SVGIG (reference sequence). The V segment lost 2 bases and the J segment 2 bases; nucleotides outside the gene matches: 4. This CDR3 comprises 14 residues. The CDR3 loop is CAWSSGQGPYEQYF. Written as DNA, the CDR3 is TGTGCCTGGAGTAGTGGACAGGGGCCCTACGAGCAGTACTTC.

The rearrangement joins TRBV4-1 to TRBJ2-3, with a weak D call TRBD1 (5 bases). Trimming shortened V by 4 bases and J by 0 bases, and 17 bases separated the two germline ends. In germline, CDR1 is MGHRA, CDR2 YSYEKL. CDR3 length: 17 amino acids. The CDR3 nucleotides are TGCGCCAGCAGCCCCTTTGTTGACAGCCCTAGCACAGATACGCAGTATTTT. Translating it yields CASSPFVDSPSTDTQYF.

The rearrangement uses TRBV4-1 and TRBJ2-3; D remains ambiguous. This CDR3 spans 15 amino acids. Trimming pared 0 bases from V and 0 bases from J, leaving 7 bases between. Germline CDR1 MGHRA, CDR2 YSYEKL. The CDR3 DNA sequence: TGCGCCAGCAGCCAAGAACTGAGGAGCACAGATACGCAGTATTTT. Its protein product is CASSQELRSTDTQYF.

Note on this clonotype: At one of its ends the junction is not consistent with the germline gene, which may arise from a read error. The chain is built from TRBV7-9 and TRBJ2-1; 8 nucleotides line up with TRBD2. The CDR3 is 15 residues long. Germline CDR1 is SEHNR and CDR2 is FQNEAQ (reference sequence). The chain's CDR3 is CASSLASGVYNEQLF. The CDR3 DNA reads TGTGCCAGCAGCTTAGCTAGCGGGGTCTACAATGAGCAGCTCTTC. Filled out from reference TRBV7-9 and TRBJ2-1, the complete variable domain reads DTGVSQNPRHKITKRGQNVTFRCDPISEHNRLYWYRQTLGQGPEFLTYFQNEAQLEKSRLLSDRFSAERPKGSFSTLEIQRTEQGDSAMYLCASSLASGVYNEQLFGPGTRLTVL.

This clonotype has a handful of counts. The rearrangement uses TRBV6-5 and TRBJ1-1; D gene unclear. Trimming left V 5 bases short and J 5 bases short, with 24 bases between. This CDR3 contains 17 residues. The germline gives CDR1 MNHEY, CDR2 SVGAGI. This CDR3 is CASSTPATDRSRTEAFF. CDR3 DNA sequence: TGTGCCAGCAGTACCCCAGCGACGGACCGCAGTAGGACTGAAGCTTTCTTT.

Only a few counts were recorded for this clonotype. This chain connects TRBV30 to TRBJ2-7; possibly TRBD2 for D (6 bases). CDR1 and CDR2 (germline): GTSNPN, SVGIG (reference sequence). V was trimmed by 2 bases and J by 7 bases, leaving 15 bases between them. There are 13 residues in the CDR3. CDR3 residues: CAWSSQPREEQYF. The CDR3 DNA reads as TGTGCCTGGAGTAGTCAGCCCCGGGAGGAGCAGTACTTC. The variable domain in full, completed from reference TRBV30 and TRBJ2-7, reads SQTIHQWPATLVQPVGSPLSLECTVEGTSNPNLYWYRQAAGRGLQLLFYSVGIGQISSEVPQNLSASRPQDRQFILSSKKLLLSDSGFYLCAWSSQPREEQYFGPGTRLTVT.

This clonotype has at least ten counts. The chain has TRBV19 and TRBJ1-5; D gene unclear. V lost 6 bases and J 1 base, leaving 10 bases between the germline ends. This CDR3 is 14 amino acids long. Germline V gives CDR1 LNHDA, CDR2 SQIVND (reference sequence). The CDR3 region is CASRLGLSNQPQHF. Here the CDR3 DNA reads TGTGCCAGTAGGTTAGGGTTAAGCAATCAGCCCCAGCATTTT.

This clonotype was picked up many times. The chain combines TRBV7-9 with TRBJ2-3; D ambiguous. This CDR3 spans 13 amino acids. From germline, CDR1 is SEHNR and CDR2 FQNEAQ (reference sequence). V shed 5 bases and J shed 6 bases, with 12 bases lying between them. This CDR3 is CASSPHRRDTQYF. The CDR3, as DNA: TGTGCCAGCAGCCCACACCGTCGGGATACGCAGTATTTT.

The CDR3 loop reads CASSYSHPGRGTEAFF. CDR3 DNA sequence: TGTGCCAGCAGTTACTCCCATCCCGGCAGGGGCACTGAAGCTTTCTTT. The chain recombines TRBV6-5 with TRBJ1-1; a weak D match, TRBD1 (6 bases). Germline loops: CDR1 MNHEY, CDR2 SVGAGI. With 0 bases removed from V and 4 bases from J, the gap between germline ends came to 15 bases. This CDR3 has 16 amino acids.

V is TRBV7-8 and J is TRBJ1-1, with a possible D match to TRBD1 (6 bases). In germline, CDR1 is SGHVS, CDR2 FQNEAQ. Deletions cut 0 bases from V and 4 bases from J, with 15 bases between. The CDR3 runs to 16 residues. The CDR3 nucleotides read TGTGCCAGCAGCTTAGCGTTCTTCGGACAGAGCACTGAAGCTTTCTTT. Protein sequence: CASSLAFFGQSTEAFF.